The 7 T cell receptor beta chains given below trace back to one sample, sequenced in a study of memory CD4+ T cells and cytomegalovirus serostatus. Profiled with immunoSEQ multiplex PCR; TCRdb holds only in-frame clones, not every one. There are tens of thousands of clones in the sample; 76% occur only once, and roughly 4.4% lies in the top ten. The sort gate was single viable CD3+CD4+CD8-CD45RO+ cells for memory CD4+ T cells. The sample taken for sequencing was memory CD4+ T cells from blood. The receptor source for this set is an adult in good health and CMV-seropositive.

In its sample, this clone was seen once. V and J are TRBV5-4 and TRBJ1-4; TRBD1 aligns across 7 bases. Germline assignment: CDR1 SGHNT and CDR2 YYREEE (reference sequence). Trimming cost V 1 base and J 5 bases; bases outside gene matches: 5. This CDR3 is built from 15 residues. The CDR3, as DNA: TGTGCCAGCAGCTTGCGGGGACAGATAAATGAAAAACTGTTTTTT. The encoded protein is CASSLRGQINEKLFF.

This clone was seen a handful of times. The V gene is TRBV5-1, the J gene TRBJ1-1; no clear D gene. The germline gives CDR1 SGHRS, CDR2 YFSETQ. V was trimmed by 9 bases and J by 1 base, leaving 7 bases between them. The CDR3 consists of 11 residues. The CDR3 DNA follows: TGCGCCAACGACCAGAACACTGAAGCTTTCTTT. This codes for CANDQNTEAFF.

Notes on this clone: One end of the junction fails to match germline, which may point to a read error. This chain joins TRBV15 and TRBJ2-3; 8 positions match TRBD2. The CDR3 has 16 amino acids. Per germline, CDR1 LNHNV and CDR2 YYDKDF (reference sequence). CDR3 sequence reads: CATSRDIAGRTDTQYF. The CDR3 DNA is TGTGCCACCAGCAGAGACATAGCGGGGCGCACGGATACGCAGTATTTT.

The chain uses TRBV30 and TRBJ1-2, with TRBD1 matching over 10 bases. The CDR3 covers 15 residues. V was clipped by 0 bases and J by 7 bases; unmatched bases: 8. Germline values: CDR1 GTSNPN, CDR2 SVGIG (reference sequence). The CDR3 DNA follows: TGTGCCTGGAGTGTTTTCACCGGGACAGGGGTTGGCTACACCTTC. It codes for CAWSVFTGTGVGYTF.

The CDR3 loop is CASSPEGGDKNIQYF. CDR3 DNA sequence: TGTGCCAGCAGCCCGGAGGGGGGGGACAAAAACATTCAGTACTTC. The rearrangement joins TRBV5-4 to TRBJ2-4, with D possibly being TRBD2 (7 bases). Per the germline V gene, CDR1 is SGHNT and CDR2 is YYREEE (reference sequence). The CDR3 consists of 15 residues. V gave up 4 bases and J gave up 3 bases, with 14 bases separating them.

This clone was seen a single time. V is TRBV29-1 and J is TRBJ1-6; D unresolved. The CDR3 covers 13 residues. V lost 4 bases to trimming and J lost 10 bases, with 14 bases between them. Germline V gene sequence: CDR1 SQVTM, CDR2 ANQGSEA. CDR3 protein: CSVVDSSGSPLHF. The CDR3 DNA follows: TGCAGCGTTGTAGATTCCTCCGGCTCACCCCTCCACTTT.

This clone was counted once. This rearrangement joins TRBV15 to TRBJ2-1, with 9 bases that match TRBD2. V dropped 1 base and J dropped 2; count of bases not matched to a gene: 9. The CDR3 has 18 residues. Germline assignment: CDR1 LNHNV and CDR2 YYDKDF (reference sequence). CDR3 sequence reads: CATSRVLMGGRAYNEQFF. The CDR3 DNA is TGTGCCACCAGCAGAGTGTTGATGGGCGGGAGGGCCTACAATGAGCAGTTCTTC.